Below, 5 T cell receptor beta chains from the same sample are listed, as sequenced in a study of beta chain features in type 1 diabetes. Expressed TCRB transcripts were sequenced after all isolated RNA was converted to cDNA. Here immunoSEQ multiplex PCR was the method, and the copy in TCRdb shows in-frame clones only, minus some. The sample holds 65,000 to 100,000 clones, around a third seen once. Material: stem cell memory CD4+ T cells from blood. The receptors come from a young woman in good health.

This sequence joins TRBV7-3 and TRBJ2-2, with 7 bases matching TRBD2. Trimming at V came to 5 bases and at J to 6 bases, leaving 12 bases not matched to a gene. The V gene's germline CDR1 is SGHTA and CDR2 FQGTGA. The CDR3 is made up of 16 amino acids. CDR3: CASSLRRGGSPGELFF. The CDR3 nucleotides are TGTGCCAGCAGCCTAAGGCGGGGAGGGTCTCCCGGGGAGCTGTTTTTT.

This clone was observed a few times. The chain combines TRBV29-1 with TRBJ2-1, with 9 bases that match TRBD2. V lost 3 bases and J lost 8; bases outside the gene matches: 8. Looked up from germline, CDR1 is SQVTM and CDR2 is ANQGSEA. The CDR3 extends over 14 amino acids. CDR3 loop: CSVDRGSGGYEQFF. The CDR3 region has the DNA TGCAGCGTTGACCGTGGTAGCGGGGGTTATGAGCAGTTCTTC.

This clone was recorded a few times. V usage is TRBV27 and J usage is TRBJ2-6, with D unresolved. The germline gives CDR1 MNHEY, CDR2 SMNVEV (reference sequence). The CDR3 consists of 15 residues. Trimming shortened V by 4 bases and J by 0 bases, and 7 bases separated the two germline ends. CDR3 in amino acids: CASSSHGSGANVLTF. CDR3 in DNA: TGTGCCAGCAGTTCTCACGGCTCTGGGGCCAACGTCCTGACTTTC.

The V call is TRBV10-1, the J call TRBJ2-1; D call uncertain. Germline loops: CDR1 WNHNN, CDR2 SYGVQD (reference sequence). The V end was cut by 4 bases, the J end by 0 bases, with 16 bases between. The CDR3 totals 17 residues. This chain's CDR3 is CASSGVLRSSSYNEQFF. The CDR3 coding sequence is TGCGCCAGCAGTGGAGTCTTGCGTTCTAGCTCCTACAATGAGCAGTTCTTC.

This chain uses TRBV7-6 with TRBJ1-3; a possible D gene is TRBD1 (5 bases). The CDR3 runs 14 residues. V lost 5 bases and J lost 0, with 8 bases in between. The germline gives CDR1 SGHVS, CDR2 FNYEAQ. The CDR3 coding sequence is TGTGCCAGCAGCCTTCAGGGCTCTGGAAACACCATATATTTT. Translating it yields CASSLQGSGNTIYF.